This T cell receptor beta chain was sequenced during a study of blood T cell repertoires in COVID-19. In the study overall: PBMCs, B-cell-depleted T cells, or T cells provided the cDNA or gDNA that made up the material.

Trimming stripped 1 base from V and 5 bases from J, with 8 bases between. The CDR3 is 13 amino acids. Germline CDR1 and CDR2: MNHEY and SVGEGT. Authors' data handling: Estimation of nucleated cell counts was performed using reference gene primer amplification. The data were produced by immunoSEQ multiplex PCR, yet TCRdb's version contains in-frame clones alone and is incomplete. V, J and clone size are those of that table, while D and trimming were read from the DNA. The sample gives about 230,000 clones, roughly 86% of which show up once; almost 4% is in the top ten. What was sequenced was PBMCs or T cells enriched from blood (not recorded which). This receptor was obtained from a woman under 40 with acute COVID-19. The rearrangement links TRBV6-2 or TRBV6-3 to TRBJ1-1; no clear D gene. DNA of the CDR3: TGTGCCAGCAGTTACTACGGGGTAACTGAAGCTTTCTTT. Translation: CASSYYGVTEAFF.